This passage covers 32 T cell receptor beta chains from one sample sequenced in a study of CD8+ T cells in alopecia areata. As for treatment: oral pan-JAK inhibitor, 5-10 mg twice daily. cDNA serving as the sequencing template came from extracted, reverse transcribed RNA. Assay used: immunoSEQ multiplex PCR; TCRdb lists only in-frame clones, some missing. Found here are 100,000 to 150,000 clones, roughly 55% of them singletons; the top ten hold around 5.7%. The sequencing used CD4+ T cells sorted from blood, collected at week 4, from a patient treated with tofacitinib. The receptor set was obtained from a human donor with alopecia areata.

Ten or more counts support this clone. V is TRBV19 and J is TRBJ2-1; the match to TRBD2 covers 13 bases. The J segment lost 9 bases and the V segment lost 8 bases, leaving 10 bases of the junction unmatched. The CDR3 runs 15 residues. From germline, CDR1 is LNHDA and CDR2 SQIVND (reference sequence). The CDR3 nucleotides read TGTGCCAGTGCGGGCACTAGCGGGGGGGCCGCTGAGCAGTTCTTC. It codes for CASAGTSGGAAEQFF. Supplemented by reference TRBV19 and TRBJ2-1, the full variable domain reads DGGITQSPKYLFRKEGQNVTLSCEQNLNHDAMYWYRQDPGQGLRLIYYSQIVNDFQKGDIAEGYSVSREKKESFPLTVTSAQKNPTAFYLCASAGTSGGAAEQFFGPGTRLTVL.

The rearrangement joins TRBV6-1 to TRBJ1-2; the D is unclear. There are 13 residues in the CDR3. CDR1 is MNHNS, CDR2 SASEGT, per germline. With 4 bases removed from V and 6 bases from J, the gap between germline ends came to 12 bases. The CDR3 loop is CASSVGSRDGYTF. The DNA of the CDR3 is TGTGCCAGCAGTGTAGGGTCCAGAGATGGCTACACCTTC.

For this clone: Other nucleotide sequences in the sample specify the same CDR3. This chain joins TRBV29-1 and TRBJ2-5, with D perhaps assigned TRBD1 or TRBD2 (6 bases each). The germline CDR1 and CDR2 sequences are SQVTM and ANQGSEA. The CDR3 is 13 amino acids. Trimming stripped 3 bases from V and 4 bases from J, with 12 bases between. DNA of the CDR3: TGCAGCGTTGACCGGGGGCGGCGAGAGACCCAGTACTTC. Protein sequence: CSVDRGRRETQYF.

This clone showed up just once. V is TRBV9 and J is TRBJ1-2; D possibly corresponds to TRBD1 (5 bases). This CDR3 has 14 residues. V was pared by 0 bases and J by 4 bases, with 10 bases between. CDR1 is SGDLS and CDR2 is YYNGEE in the germline V gene. CDR3 loop: CASSVGTGGYGYTF. The CDR3 region has the DNA TGTGCCAGCAGCGTAGGAACGGGGGGCTATGGCTACACCTTC.

This clone has more than one count but fewer than ten. The rearrangement joins TRBV29-1 to TRBJ1-4, with no clear D. The ends were cut back, 7 bases at V and 3 bases at J, with 15 bases in the middle. Per germline, CDR1 SQVTM and CDR2 ANQGSEA. This CDR3 is 14 amino acids long. DNA for the CDR3: TGCAGCGGCTACTCGGGAGACGCTAATGAAAAACTGTTTTTT. Protein product: CSGYSGDANEKLFF.

On this clone: Other DNA sequences in this sample translate to the same CDR3. The chain employs TRBV18 and TRBJ2-5; possibly TRBD2 for D (5 bases). Per the germline V gene, CDR1 is KGHSH and CDR2 is LQKENI. Trimming stripped 4 bases from V and 2 bases from J, with 11 bases between. The CDR3 is 14 amino acids. In DNA form, the CDR3 reads TGTGCCAGCTCACGGGGAACGGGACAAGAGACCCAGTACTTC. Its translation is CASSRGTGQETQYF.

V is TRBV5-6 and J is TRBJ2-3, with D possibly matching TRBD2 (7 bases). Germline V CDR1 and CDR2: SGHDT, YYEEEE. CDR3 size: 16 residues. Deletions cut 4 bases from V and 4 bases from J, with 19 bases between. DNA for the CDR3: TGTGCCAGCAGCCCTCCTAGGGGGGGGGCCGCAGATACGCAGTATTTT. As protein: CASSPPRGGAADTQYF. Based on the CDR3 plus reference TRBV5-6 and TRBJ2-3, the full variable domain is DAGVTQSPTHLIKTRGQQVTLRCSPKSGHDTVSWYQQALGQGPQFIFQYYEEEERQRGNFPDRFSGHQFPNYSSELNVNALLLGDSALYLCASSPPRGGAADTQYFGPGTRLTVL.

The rearrangement links TRBV4-3 to TRBJ1-5; the D is unclear. The ends were cut back, 1 base at V and 0 bases at J, with 10 bases in the middle. The V gene's germline CDR1 is LGHNA and CDR2 YSLEER. CDR3 length equals 16 residues. CDR3 protein: CASSQVAGDSNQPQHF. As DNA, the CDR3 is TGCGCCAGCAGCCAAGTTGCGGGTGATAGCAATCAGCCCCAGCATTTT.

V gene TRBV29-1 combines with J gene TRBJ2-3, with D possibly TRBD2 on 5 matching bases. CDR3 length: 13 residues. Trimming took off 5 bases at V and 1 base at J, with 10 bases between the two ends. Germline-derived CDR1 and CDR2 are SQVTM and ANQGSEA. The CDR3 reads CSVLSRGTDTQYF. CDR3 coding DNA: TGCAGCGTTCTGTCGCGGGGCACAGATACGCAGTATTTT.

The chain has TRBV11-1 and TRBJ2-3, with D uncertain. V lost 5 bases and J 2 bases, leaving 14 bases between the germline ends. The CDR3 contains 15 residues. CDR1 is SGHAT, CDR2 FQDESV, per germline (reference sequence). CDR3 protein: CASSPPESPTDTQYF. The CDR3 DNA reads as TGTGCCAGCAGCCCCCCGGAGAGCCCCACAGATACGCAGTATTTT.

The V call is TRBV9, the J call TRBJ2-2, with 9 bases fitting TRBD2. Per germline, CDR1 SGDLS and CDR2 YYNGEE. The CDR3 contains 18 residues. Losses at the gene ends were 4 bases for V and 3 bases for J; bases not matched to a gene: 13. The CDR3 loop is CASSPHSLSGSYTGELFF. CDR3 nucleotides: TGTGCCAGCAGCCCACACAGTCTTAGCGGGAGCTACACCGGGGAGCTGTTTTTT.

This chain connects TRBV18 to TRBJ1-2; the match to TRBD1 covers 7 bases. V dropped 6 bases and J dropped 0; count of bases not matched to a gene: 4. Per germline, CDR1 KGHSH and CDR2 LQKENI. The CDR3 has 14 residues. For the CDR3, the DNA is TGTGCCAGCTCTGCCGGGACAGCTAACTATGGCTACACCTTC. It is translated as CASSAGTANYGYTF.

A few counts support this clone. The rearrangement uses TRBV10-3 and TRBJ2-5; D not certain. Germline loops: CDR1 ENHRY, CDR2 SYGVKD. The CDR3 length is 12 residues. The V gene lost 6 bases and the J gene lost 0 bases, with 5 bases spanning the gap. CDR3 coding DNA: TGTGCCATCAGCCACAACCAAGAGACCCAGTACTTC. It encodes CAISHNQETQYF.

The chain joins TRBV19 to TRBJ1-2; no reliable D call. This CDR3 region has 11 residues. CDR1 is LNHDA, CDR2 SQIVND, per germline (reference sequence). V lost 5 bases, J lost 5 bases, and 6 bases lay in between. As DNA, the CDR3 is TGTGCCAGTAGTTCCGCTTATGGCTACACCTTC. This translates into CASSSAYGYTF.

V usage is TRBV4-1 and J usage is TRBJ1-4; 7 bases are a match to TRBD1. The CDR3 extends over 15 amino acids. Looked up from germline, CDR1 is MGHRA and CDR2 is YSYEKL. The V segment lost 2 bases and the J segment 6 bases; nucleotides outside the gene matches: 6. CDR3 nucleotide sequence: TGCGCCAGCAGCCAAACATCCCAGGGGGATGAAAAACTGTTTTTT. Amino acids: CASSQTSQGDEKLFF.

This clone was recorded a few times. The chain joins TRBV5-1 to TRBJ1-5; D gene unclear. The CDR3 is 15 amino acids. CDR1 SGHRS and CDR2 YFSETQ come from the germline V gene. V was pared by 0 bases and J by 2 bases, with 9 bases between. In nucleotides, the CDR3 is TGCGCCAGCAGCTTGGGGGGTGCCGGCAATCAGCCCCAGCATTTT. As protein: CASSLGGAGNQPQHF. Full variable domain (rest looked up from reference TRBV5-1 and TRBJ1-5): KAGVTQTPRYLIKTRGQQVTLSCSPISGHRSVSWYQQTPGQGLQFLFEYFSETQRNKGNFPGRFSGRQFSNSRSEMNVSTLELGDSALYLCASSLGGAGNQPQHFGDGTRLSIL.

This clone was found a few times. CDR3 sequence reads: CASSSWDMKGGYTF. CDR3 DNA sequence: TGTGCCAGCAGTTCCTGGGACATGAAGGGTGGCTACACCTTC. The chain uses TRBV6-5 and TRBJ1-2; weak D call: TRBD1 (6 bases). Trimming shortened V by 4 bases and J by 7 bases, and 16 bases separated the two germline ends. The V gene's germline CDR1 is MNHEY and CDR2 SVGAGI. The CDR3 has 14 amino acids.

This clone was seen a few times. This chain uses TRBV7-2 with TRBJ2-5; a possible D gene is TRBD2 (6 bases). Trimming cost V 3 bases and J 4 bases, with 15 bases left between them. Germline values: CDR1 SGHTA, CDR2 FQGNSA. The CDR3 covers 15 residues. CDR3 DNA: TGTGCCAGCAGCTTCCAATCGGGAGAGAGAGAGACCCAGTACTTC. Protein product: CASSFQSGERETQYF.

V is TRBV29-1 and J is TRBJ2-7; D is undetermined. CDR3 size: 9 residues. The germline V and J ends were trimmed by 3 bases and 6 bases, with 3 bases remaining between them. Germline lookup yields CDR1 SQVTM and CDR2 ANQGSEA. CDR3 in DNA: TGCAGCGTTGATTCCGAGCAGTACTTC. Protein sequence: CSVDSEQYF.

The V gene is TRBV4-1, the J gene TRBJ1-4; D is perhaps TRBD1 (5 bases). The CDR3 loop spans 16 amino acids. With 0 bases removed from V and 8 bases from J, the gap between germline ends came to 16 bases. From germline, CDR1 is MGHRA and CDR2 YSYEKL. CDR3 in amino acids: CASSQERRGSGEKLFF. The CDR3 region has the DNA TGCGCCAGCAGCCAAGAAAGGCGGGGGAGCGGGGAAAAACTGTTTTTT.

This chain uses TRBV6-6 with TRBJ2-5, with 8 bases that match TRBD1. Per the germline V gene, CDR1 is MNHNY and CDR2 is SVGAGI (reference sequence). This CDR3 region has 14 residues. The junction had 7 bases not matched to a gene; V was cut back by 5 bases and J by 5 bases. The CDR3 DNA is TGTGCCAGCAGTCAAAGACAGGGGACGGAGACCCAGTACTTC. Protein: CASSQRQGTETQYF.

V and J are TRBV27 and TRBJ2-3; tentatively, D is TRBD1 or TRBD2 (5 bases each). V lost 5 bases and J 6 bases, leaving 12 bases between the germline ends. The germline gives CDR1 MNHEY, CDR2 SMNVEV (reference sequence). This CDR3 spans 13 amino acids. The CDR3 spells CASSTNGADTQYF. The CDR3 DNA reads TGTGCCAGCAGTACCAACGGGGCGGATACGCAGTATTTT.

Only a few counts were recorded for this clone. The chain recombines TRBV18 with TRBJ1-2, with D possibly TRBD1 on 6 matching bases. Per the germline V gene, CDR1 is KGHSH and CDR2 is LQKENI. The CDR3 length is 17 residues. V gave up 6 bases and J gave up 4 bases, with 24 bases separating them. The CDR3 DNA is TGTGCCAGCTCCCCCCGGGGTCCAGGGGATCTTTCCTATGGCTACACCTTC. This sequence encodes CASSPRGPGDLSYGYTF.

The chain uses TRBV7-6 and TRBJ2-3, with D possibly matching TRBD2 (5 bases). Trimming took off 5 bases at V and 0 bases at J, with 9 bases between the two ends. Germline assignment: CDR1 SGHVS and CDR2 FNYEAQ. This CDR3 has 14 amino acids. The CDR3: CASSATTSTDTQYF. Here the CDR3 DNA reads TGTGCCAGCAGCGCGACTACTAGCACAGATACGCAGTATTTT. Based on the CDR3 plus reference TRBV7-6 and TRBJ2-3, the full variable domain is GAGVSQSPRYKVTKRGQDVALRCDPISGHVSLYWYRQALGQGPEFLTYFNYEAQQDKSGLPNDRFSAERPEGSISTLTIQRTEQRDSAMYRCASSATTSTDTQYFGPGTRLTVL.

This chain connects TRBV30 to TRBJ2-5; 13 bases fit TRBD2. CDR1 GTSNPN and CDR2 SVGIG come from the germline V gene (reference sequence). V dropped 4 bases and J dropped 3; count of bases not matched to a gene: 5. CDR3 size: 15 residues. CDR3 coding DNA: TGTGCCTGGACGGGACTAGCGGGACCGGAAGAGACCCAGTACTTC. Encoded protein: CAWTGLAGPEETQYF.

The chain combines TRBV29-1 with TRBJ2-1, with 10 bases fitting TRBD1. The CDR3 extends over 13 amino acids. CDR1 and CDR2 from the germline V gene are SQVTM and ANQGSEA. The trim removed 3 bases at V and 10 bases at J, leaving 6 bases unmatched. CDR3 DNA sequence: TGCAGCGTTGACAGACAGGGGGCACGCGAGCAGTTCTTC. Translating it yields CSVDRQGAREQFF.

The V and J genes are TRBV25-1 and TRBJ2-3; D is possibly TRBD1 (5 bases). The CDR3 contains 15 residues. Germline V CDR1 and CDR2: MGHDK, SYGVNS. Trimming pared 7 bases from V and 0 bases from J, leaving 14 bases between. Written as DNA, the CDR3 is TGTGCCAGCAACGAGGACAAGACGAGCACAGATACGCAGTATTTT. Its protein product is CASNEDKTSTDTQYF.

The V gene is TRBV13, the J gene TRBJ2-5; D possibly matches TRBD1 or TRBD2 (5 bases each). V lost 3 bases and J lost 5, with 10 bases in between. This CDR3 contains 13 residues. Per the germline V gene, CDR1 is PRHDT and CDR2 is FYEKMQ (reference sequence). The CDR3 is CASSFGGLETQYF. CDR3 DNA: TGTGCCAGCAGCTTTGGGGGTTTGGAGACCCAGTACTTC. The whole variable domain, remainder taken from reference TRBV13 and TRBJ2-5, is AAGVIQSPRHLIKEKRETATLKCYPIPRHDTVYWYQQGPGQDPQFLISFYEKMQSDKGSIPDRFSAQQFSDYHSELNMSSLELGDSALYFCASSFGGLETQYFGPGTRLLVL.

The V gene is TRBV5-4, the J gene TRBJ1-1; TRBD1 is a possible D gene (6 bases). CDR1 is SGHNT, CDR2 YYREEE, per germline (reference sequence). This CDR3 has 14 amino acids. V lost 5 bases, J lost 4 bases, and 15 bases lay in between. The DNA of the CDR3 is TGTGCCAGCAGTTCCGAGGGGGTGAGCACTGAAGCTTTCTTT. Its protein product is CASSSEGVSTEAFF.

This sequence joins TRBV5-4 and TRBJ2-5, with D possibly being TRBD1 or TRBD2 (5 bases each). The V end lost 4 bases, the J end lost 2 bases, and 12 bases lay between the germline ends. The germline V gene has CDR1 SGHNT and CDR2 YYREEE (reference sequence). This CDR3 region has 14 residues. The CDR3 nucleotides read TGTGCCAGCAGCGAGGGACCCGAACAAGAGACCCAGTACTTC. Protein product: CASSEGPEQETQYF. The full variable domain, in which reference TRBV5-4 and TRBJ2-5 provide the parts outside the CDR3, is ETGVTQSPTHLIKTRGQQVTLRCSSQSGHNTVSWYQQALGQGPQFIFQYYREEENGRGNFPPRFSGLQFPNYSSELNVNALELDDSALYLCASSEGPEQETQYFGPGTRLLVL.

This clone was counted only a few times. This chain uses TRBV30 with TRBJ2-7, with D unresolved. The V gene lost 0 bases and the J gene lost 2 bases, with 11 bases spanning the gap. CDR1 is GTSNPN and CDR2 is SVGIG in the germline V gene (reference sequence). The CDR3 is 14 residues long. This CDR3 is CAWSVMAGPYEQYF. The CDR3 DNA reads TGTGCCTGGAGTGTAATGGCAGGTCCCTACGAGCAGTACTTC.

Only one count was recorded for this clone. This sequence joins TRBV29-1 and TRBJ1-3, with D hard to call. V was trimmed by 7 bases and J by 11 bases, leaving 21 bases between them. CDR1 is SQVTM, CDR2 ANQGSEA, per germline. The CDR3 extends over 13 amino acids. The CDR3 region is CSAGVVGIGSIYF. The CDR3 DNA follows: TGCAGCGCCGGCGTCGTCGGGATTGGGTCCATATATTTT.